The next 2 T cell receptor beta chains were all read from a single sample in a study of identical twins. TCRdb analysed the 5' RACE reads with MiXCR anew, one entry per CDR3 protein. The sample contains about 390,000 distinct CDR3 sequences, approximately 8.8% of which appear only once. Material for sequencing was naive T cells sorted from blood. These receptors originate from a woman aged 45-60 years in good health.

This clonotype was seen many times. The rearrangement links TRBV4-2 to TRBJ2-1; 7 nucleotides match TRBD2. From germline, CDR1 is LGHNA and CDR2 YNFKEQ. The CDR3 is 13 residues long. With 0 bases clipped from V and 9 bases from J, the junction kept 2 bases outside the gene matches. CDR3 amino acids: CASSQDRGGEQFF. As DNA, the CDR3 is TGTGCCAGCAGCCAAGATCGCGGGGGTGAGCAGTTCTTC.

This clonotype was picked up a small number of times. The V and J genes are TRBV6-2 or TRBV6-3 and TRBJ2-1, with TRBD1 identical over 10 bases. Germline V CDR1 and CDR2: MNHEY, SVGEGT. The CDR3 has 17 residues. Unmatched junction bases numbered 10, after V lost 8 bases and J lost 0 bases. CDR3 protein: CASGLIGTGVSYNEQFF. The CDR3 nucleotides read TGTGCCAGCGGATTGATCGGGACAGGGGTCTCCTACAATGAGCAGTTCTTC.